These T cell receptor beta chains were read from a single sample in a study of Ad26.COV2.S vaccination and SARS-CoV-2 variants. Libraries were prepared by immunoSEQ multiplex PCR; TCRdb keeps only in-frame clonotypes and omits some of them. The table records 300,000 to 500,000 clones, 75% to 90% of them present only once. Sequenced here: peripheral blood, sampled in a trial of Ad26.COV2.S vaccine versus placebo. The receptors originated from a person aged 18-60 years who received the Ad26.COV2.S COVID-19 vaccine or a placebo. Each CDR3 is given with its conserved first and last residue. Fields, in order: V gene, J gene, clone size, D gene, CDR3 protein, CDR3 DNA. D genes are given only for firm matches. Size is omitted from some rows. Given values are once, few, many or a class for expanded clones.

v_gene: TRBV6-5; j_gene: TRBJ1-2; abundance: -; d_gene: TRBD1; CDR3aa: CASSYSRTGYRDGYTF; CDR3nt: TGTGCCAGCAGTTACTCACGGACAGGGTATCGCGATGGCTACACCTTC
v_gene: TRBV6-2/TRBV6-3; j_gene: TRBJ2-7; abundance: few; d_gene: -; CDR3aa: CASSPPGHSYEQYF; CDR3nt: TGTGCCAGCAGTCCCCCGGGACATTCCTACGAGCAGTACTTC
v_gene: TRBV30; j_gene: TRBJ1-2; abundance: once; d_gene: -; CDR3aa: CAWSVPQAGLYGYTF; CDR3nt: TGTGCCTGGAGTGTACCACAGGCAGGACTCTATGGCTACACCTTC
v_gene: TRBV7-9; j_gene: TRBJ2-3; abundance: -; d_gene: TRBD2; CDR3aa: CASSPTSATDTQYF; CDR3nt: TGTGCCAGCAGCCCGACTAGCGCCACAGATACGCAGTATTTT
v_gene: TRBV19; j_gene: TRBJ2-6; abundance: -; d_gene: TRBD1; CDR3aa: CASSSGTGASGANVLTF; CDR3nt: TGTGCCAGTTCCTCGGGGACAGGGGCCTCTGGGGCCAACGTCCTGACTTTC
v_gene: TRBV19; j_gene: TRBJ2-3; abundance: -; d_gene: TRBD2; CDR3aa: CASSTGLPTDTQYF; CDR3nt: TGTGCCAGTAGTACGGGACTACCCACAGATACGCAGTATTTT
v_gene: TRBV29-1; j_gene: TRBJ2-2; abundance: -; d_gene: -; CDR3aa: CSVEEPGTNTGELFF; CDR3nt: TGCAGCGTTGAAGAGCCAGGGACGAACACCGGGGAGCTGTTTTTT
v_gene: TRBV5-4; j_gene: TRBJ2-3; abundance: -; d_gene: -; CDR3aa: CASSLYTDTQYF; CDR3nt: TGTGCCAGCAGCCTATACACAGATACGCAGTATTTT
v_gene: TRBV2; j_gene: TRBJ2-1; abundance: -; d_gene: -; CDR3aa: CASSPLYGTYNEQFF; CDR3nt: TGTGCCAGCAGCCCCCTTTATGGGACCTACAATGAGCAGTTCTTC
v_gene: TRBV7-2; j_gene: TRBJ2-7; abundance: -; d_gene: -; CDR3aa: CASSLSGTDSYEQYF; CDR3nt: TGTGCCAGCAGCTTATCCGGGACGGATTCCTACGAGCAGTACTTC
v_gene: TRBV6-5; j_gene: TRBJ2-1; abundance: -; d_gene: -; CDR3aa: CASRGPRDEQFF; CDR3nt: TGTGCCTCCCGGGGGCCCCGGGATGAGCAGTTCTTC
v_gene: TRBV6-5; j_gene: TRBJ2-7; abundance: few; d_gene: -; CDR3aa: CASSYRSLRVGEQYF; CDR3nt: TGTGCCAGCAGTTACAGGTCGCTTAGGGTGGGCGAGCAGTACTTC
v_gene: TRBV6-5; j_gene: TRBJ2-4; abundance: -; d_gene: -; CDR3aa: CASSNRQLAKNIQYF; CDR3nt: TGTGCCAGCAGTAACAGACAGCTAGCCAAAAACATTCAGTACTTC
v_gene: TRBV3-1/TRBV3-2; j_gene: TRBJ1-2; abundance: few; d_gene: TRBD1; CDR3aa: CASSPDRPSQGYTF; CDR3nt: TGTGCCAGCAGCCCGGACAGGCCATCACAGGGCTACACCTTC
v_gene: TRBV2; j_gene: TRBJ1-1; abundance: -; d_gene: -; CDR3aa: CASSGRQKVTEAFF; CDR3nt: TGTGCCAGCAGTGGGAGGCAGAAGGTCACTGAAGCTTTCTTT
v_gene: TRBV28; j_gene: TRBJ2-1; abundance: -; d_gene: -; CDR3aa: CASSLLTSKNEQFF; CDR3nt: TGTGCCAGCAGTTTATTGACCTCGAAAAATGAGCAGTTCTTC
v_gene: TRBV10-2; j_gene: TRBJ1-1; abundance: -; d_gene: -; CDR3aa: CASSVTGGTEAFF; CDR3nt: TGCGCCAGCAGTGTGACGGGGGGCACTGAAGCTTTCTTT
v_gene: TRBV2; j_gene: TRBJ2-3; abundance: once; d_gene: TRBD2; CDR3aa: CASSLLAGGGTDTQYF; CDR3nt: TGTGCCAGCAGCCTCCTAGCGGGGGGGGGCACAGATACGCAGTATTTT
v_gene: TRBV5-1; j_gene: TRBJ2-3; abundance: -; d_gene: TRBD2; CDR3aa: CASSGGGGATDTQYF; CDR3nt: TGCGCCAGCAGTGGAGGCGGGGGGGCCACAGATACGCAGTATTTT
v_gene: TRBV2; j_gene: TRBJ1-5; abundance: -; d_gene: TRBD1; CDR3aa: CASSEQGGVGNQPQHF; CDR3nt: TGTGCCAGCAGTGAACAGGGGGGAGTGGGCAATCAGCCCCAGCATTTT
v_gene: TRBV10-3; j_gene: TRBJ1-2; abundance: -; d_gene: -; CDR3aa: CAISVRARDYGYTF; CDR3nt: TGTGCCATCAGTGTTAGGGCGCGTGACTATGGCTACACCTTC
v_gene: TRBV19; j_gene: TRBJ2-3; abundance: -; d_gene: -; CDR3aa: CASSFRQATDTQYF; CDR3nt: TGTGCCAGTAGTTTCCGACAGGCCACAGATACGCAGTATTTT
v_gene: TRBV6-2/TRBV6-3; j_gene: TRBJ1-2; abundance: -; d_gene: -; CDR3aa: CASSRTIYGYTF; CDR3nt: TGTGCCAGCAGTCGGACTATCTATGGCTACACCTTC
v_gene: TRBV5-1; j_gene: TRBJ2-2; abundance: -; d_gene: -; CDR3aa: CASSLGRNTGELFF; CDR3nt: TGCGCCAGCAGCTTGGGCAGGAACACCGGGGAGCTGTTTTTT
v_gene: TRBV5-1; j_gene: TRBJ1-2; abundance: -; d_gene: TRBD1; CDR3aa: CASSFLPGTGGYGYTF; CDR3nt: TGCGCCAGCAGCTTCCTTCCCGGGACAGGGGGATATGGCTACACCTTC
v_gene: TRBV7-2; j_gene: TRBJ1-5; abundance: -; d_gene: -; CDR3aa: CASSFDGYSNQPQHF; CDR3nt: TGTGCCAGCAGCTTCGATGGGTATAGCAATCAGCCCCAGCATTTT
v_gene: TRBV7-8; j_gene: TRBJ1-2; abundance: once; d_gene: -; CDR3aa: CASSSGTRFGYTF; CDR3nt: TGTGCCAGCAGTTCCGGGACCCGCTTCGGCTACACCTTC
v_gene: TRBV12-5; j_gene: TRBJ2-3; abundance: -; d_gene: -; CDR3aa: CASGLGGTDTQYF; CDR3nt: TGTGCTAGTGGTTTGGGGGGCACAGATACGCAGTATTTT
v_gene: TRBV24-1; j_gene: TRBJ1-1; abundance: few; d_gene: -; CDR3aa: CATSESTGNTEAFF; CDR3nt: TGTGCCACCAGTGAGTCCACGGGGAACACTGAAGCTTTCTTT
v_gene: TRBV29-1; j_gene: TRBJ1-2; abundance: -; d_gene: -; CDR3aa: CSVGGKDGYTF; CDR3nt: TGCAGCGTTGGCGGGAAGGATGGCTACACCTTC
v_gene: TRBV19; j_gene: TRBJ1-5; abundance: -; d_gene: -; CDR3aa: CASGDQPQHF; CDR3nt: TGTGCCAGTGGGGATCAGCCCCAGCATTTT